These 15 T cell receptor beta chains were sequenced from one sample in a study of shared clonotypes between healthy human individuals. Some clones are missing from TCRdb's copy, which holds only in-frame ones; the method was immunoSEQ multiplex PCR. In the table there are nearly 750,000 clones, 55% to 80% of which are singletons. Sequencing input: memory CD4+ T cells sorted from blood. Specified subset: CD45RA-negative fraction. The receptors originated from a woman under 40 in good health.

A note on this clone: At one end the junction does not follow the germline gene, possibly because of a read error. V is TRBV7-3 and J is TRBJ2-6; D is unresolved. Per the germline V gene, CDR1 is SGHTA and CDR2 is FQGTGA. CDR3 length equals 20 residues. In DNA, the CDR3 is TGCGCCAGCAGCCCCTGGTCCTTGGAGACGGCGTGGGCTGGGGCCAACGTCCTGACTTTC. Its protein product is CASSPWSLETAWAGANVLTF.

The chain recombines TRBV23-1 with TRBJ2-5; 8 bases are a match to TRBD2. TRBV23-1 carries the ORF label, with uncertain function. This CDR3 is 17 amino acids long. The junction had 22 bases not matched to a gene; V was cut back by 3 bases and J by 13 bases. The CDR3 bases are TGCGCCAGCAGTCAGCCTCACCCCGGGAGGGTTGGAGAGACCGGGTACTTC. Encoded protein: CASSQPHPGRVGETGYF.

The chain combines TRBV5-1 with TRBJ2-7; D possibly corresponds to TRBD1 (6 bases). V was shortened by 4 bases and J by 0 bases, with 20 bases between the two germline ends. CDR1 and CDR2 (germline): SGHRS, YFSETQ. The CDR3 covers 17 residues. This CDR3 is CASSLHSTGKSSYEQYF. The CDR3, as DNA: TGCGCCAGCAGCCTCCACTCAACAGGGAAAAGCTCCTACGAGCAGTACTTC.

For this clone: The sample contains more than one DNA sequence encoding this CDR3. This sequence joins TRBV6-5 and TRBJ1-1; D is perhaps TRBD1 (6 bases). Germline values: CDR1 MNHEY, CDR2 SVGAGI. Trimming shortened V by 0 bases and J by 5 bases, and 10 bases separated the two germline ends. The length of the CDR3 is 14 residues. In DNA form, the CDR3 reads TGTGCCAGCAGTTACTCGGACAGTTCAACTGAAGCTTTCTTT. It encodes CASSYSDSSTEAFF.

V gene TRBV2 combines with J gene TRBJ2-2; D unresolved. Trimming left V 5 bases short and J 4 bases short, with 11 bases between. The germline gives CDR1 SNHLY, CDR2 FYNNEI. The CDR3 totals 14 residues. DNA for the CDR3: TGTGCCAGCAGTTTACTGTCCGGCACCGGGGAGCTGTTTTTT. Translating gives CASSLLSGTGELFF.

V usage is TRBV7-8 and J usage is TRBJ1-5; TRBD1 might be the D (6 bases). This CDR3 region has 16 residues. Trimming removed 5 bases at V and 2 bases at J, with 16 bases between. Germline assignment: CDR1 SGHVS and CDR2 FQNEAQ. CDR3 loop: CASSAQGRWGNQPQHF. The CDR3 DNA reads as TGTGCCAGCAGCGCACAGGGTCGTTGGGGCAATCAGCCCCAGCATTTT.

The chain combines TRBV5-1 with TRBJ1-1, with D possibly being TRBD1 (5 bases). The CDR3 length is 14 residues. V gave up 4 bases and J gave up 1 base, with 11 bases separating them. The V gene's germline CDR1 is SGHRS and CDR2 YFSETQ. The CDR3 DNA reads TGCGCCAGCAGCCCCGGGACGGCGAACACTGAAGCTTTCTTT. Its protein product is CASSPGTANTEAFF.

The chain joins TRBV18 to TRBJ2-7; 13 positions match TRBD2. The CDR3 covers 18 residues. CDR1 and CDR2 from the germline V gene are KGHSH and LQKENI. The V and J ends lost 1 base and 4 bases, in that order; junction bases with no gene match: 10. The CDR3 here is CASSPRTKTSGGMYEQYF. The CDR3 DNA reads TGTGCCAGCTCACCACGTACCAAGACTAGCGGGGGGATGTACGAGCAGTACTTC.

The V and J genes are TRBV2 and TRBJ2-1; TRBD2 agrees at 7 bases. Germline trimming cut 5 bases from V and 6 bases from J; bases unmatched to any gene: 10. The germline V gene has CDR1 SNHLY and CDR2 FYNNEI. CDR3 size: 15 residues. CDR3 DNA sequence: TGTGCCAGCAGTTTCAGCGGGAATGATGGCAATGAGCAGTTCTTC. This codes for CASSFSGNDGNEQFF.

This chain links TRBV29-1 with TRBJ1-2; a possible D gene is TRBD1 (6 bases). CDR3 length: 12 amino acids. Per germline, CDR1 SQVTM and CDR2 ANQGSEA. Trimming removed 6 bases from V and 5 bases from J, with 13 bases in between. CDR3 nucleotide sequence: TGCAGCGTAGAACAGGGCCCTTATGGCTACACCTTC. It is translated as CSVEQGPYGYTF.

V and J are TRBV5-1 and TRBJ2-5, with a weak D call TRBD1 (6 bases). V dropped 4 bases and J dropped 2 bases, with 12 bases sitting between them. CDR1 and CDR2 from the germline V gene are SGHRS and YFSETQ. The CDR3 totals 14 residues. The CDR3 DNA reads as TGCGCCAGCAGCCCTGGACAGCAACAAGAGACCCAGTACTTC. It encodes CASSPGQQQETQYF.

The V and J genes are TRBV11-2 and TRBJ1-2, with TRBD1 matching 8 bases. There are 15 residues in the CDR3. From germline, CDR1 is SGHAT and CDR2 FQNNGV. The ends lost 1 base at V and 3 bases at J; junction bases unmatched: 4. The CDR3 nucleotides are TGTGCCAGCAGCTTAGGGACAGGGTCGGACTATGGCTACACCTTC. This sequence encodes CASSLGTGSDYGYTF.

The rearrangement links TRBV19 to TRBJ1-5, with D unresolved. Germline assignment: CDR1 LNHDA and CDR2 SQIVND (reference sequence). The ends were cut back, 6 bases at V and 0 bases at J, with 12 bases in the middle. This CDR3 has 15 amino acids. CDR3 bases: TGTGCCAGTAGGGTCGGGATTAATAGCAATCAGCCCCAGCATTTT. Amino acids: CASRVGINSNQPQHF.

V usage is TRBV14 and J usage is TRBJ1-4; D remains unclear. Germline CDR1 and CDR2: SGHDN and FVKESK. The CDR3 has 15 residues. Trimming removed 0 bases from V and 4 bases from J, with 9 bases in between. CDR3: CASSQDWGVNEKLFF. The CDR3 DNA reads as TGTGCCAGCAGCCAAGACTGGGGAGTTAATGAAAAACTGTTTTTT.

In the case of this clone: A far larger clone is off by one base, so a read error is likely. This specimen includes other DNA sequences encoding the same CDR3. The CDR3 loop reads CASSPGQNTEAFF. The CDR3 DNA reads as TGTGCCAGCTCACCCGGACAGAACACTGAAGCTTTCTTT. The chain carries TRBV18 and TRBJ1-1; D perhaps matches TRBD1 (5 bases). V gave up 3 bases and J gave up 1 base, with 6 bases separating them. Germline V gives CDR1 KGHSH, CDR2 LQKENI. CDR3 size: 13 residues.